This T cell receptor beta chain is from a study of Ad26.COV2.S vaccination and SARS-CoV-2 variants. Sequenced by immunoSEQ multiplex PCR; TCRdb stores in-frame clones only, minus some. The sample includes about 320,000 clones, around 85% of them seen just once. The treatment was: roughly 19 received Ad26.COV2.S at low or high dose, single or two shots; 5 received placebo; per-sample allocation not given. The study sampled participants on day 63 after the first vaccine or placebo injection. CDR1 is MDHEN, CDR2 SYDVKM, per germline. This CDR3 is 14 amino acids long. The junction had 7 bases not matched to a gene; V was cut back by 2 bases and J by 7 bases.

Specimen: peripheral blood, collected in a trial of Ad26.COV2.S vaccine versus placebo. The chain combines TRBV28 with TRBJ1-2; 7 nucleotides agree with TRBD1. This TCR was sampled from a person aged 18-60 years who received the Ad26.COV2.S COVID-19 vaccine or a placebo. For the CDR3, the DNA is TGTGCCAGCAGTTTACCCGGGACAGTCGGTGGCTACACCTTC. It codes for CASSLPGTVGGYTF.